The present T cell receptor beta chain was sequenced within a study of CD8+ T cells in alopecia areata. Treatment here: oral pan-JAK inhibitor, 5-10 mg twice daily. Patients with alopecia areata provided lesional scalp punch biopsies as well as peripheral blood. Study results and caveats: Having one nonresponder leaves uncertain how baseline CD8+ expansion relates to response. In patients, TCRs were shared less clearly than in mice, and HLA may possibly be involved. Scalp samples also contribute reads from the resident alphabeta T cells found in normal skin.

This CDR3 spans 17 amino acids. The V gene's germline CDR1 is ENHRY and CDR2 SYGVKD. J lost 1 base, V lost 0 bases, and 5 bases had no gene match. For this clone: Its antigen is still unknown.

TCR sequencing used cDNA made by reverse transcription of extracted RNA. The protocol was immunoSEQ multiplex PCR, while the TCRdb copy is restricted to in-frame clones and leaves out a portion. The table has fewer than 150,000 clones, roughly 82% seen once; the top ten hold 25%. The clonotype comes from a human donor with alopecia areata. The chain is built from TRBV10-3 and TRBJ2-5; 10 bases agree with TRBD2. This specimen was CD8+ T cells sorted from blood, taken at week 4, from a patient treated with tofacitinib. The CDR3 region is CAISESLAGGLQETQYF. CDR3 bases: TGTGCCATCAGTGAGTCATTAGCGGGGGGTCTCCAAGAGACCCAGTACTTC.